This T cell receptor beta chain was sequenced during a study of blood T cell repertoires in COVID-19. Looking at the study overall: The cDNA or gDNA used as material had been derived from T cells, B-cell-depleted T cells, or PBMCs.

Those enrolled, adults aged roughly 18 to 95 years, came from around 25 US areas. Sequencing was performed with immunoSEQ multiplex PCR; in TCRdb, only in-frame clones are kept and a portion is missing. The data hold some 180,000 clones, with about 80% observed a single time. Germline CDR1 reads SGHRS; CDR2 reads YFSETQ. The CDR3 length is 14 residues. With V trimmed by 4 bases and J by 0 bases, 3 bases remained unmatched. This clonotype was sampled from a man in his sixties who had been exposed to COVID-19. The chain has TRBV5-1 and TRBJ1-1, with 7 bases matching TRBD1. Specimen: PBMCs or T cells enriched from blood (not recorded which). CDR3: CASSEGQMNTEAFF. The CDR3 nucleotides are TGCGCCAGCAGCGAGGGACAGATGAACACTGAAGCTTTCTTT. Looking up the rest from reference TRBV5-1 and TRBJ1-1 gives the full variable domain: KAGVTQTPRYLIKTRGQQVTLSCSPISGHRSVSWYQQTPGQGLQFLFEYFSETQRNKGNFPGRFSGRQFSNSRSEMNVSTLELGDSALYLCASSEGQMNTEAFFGQGTRLTVV.